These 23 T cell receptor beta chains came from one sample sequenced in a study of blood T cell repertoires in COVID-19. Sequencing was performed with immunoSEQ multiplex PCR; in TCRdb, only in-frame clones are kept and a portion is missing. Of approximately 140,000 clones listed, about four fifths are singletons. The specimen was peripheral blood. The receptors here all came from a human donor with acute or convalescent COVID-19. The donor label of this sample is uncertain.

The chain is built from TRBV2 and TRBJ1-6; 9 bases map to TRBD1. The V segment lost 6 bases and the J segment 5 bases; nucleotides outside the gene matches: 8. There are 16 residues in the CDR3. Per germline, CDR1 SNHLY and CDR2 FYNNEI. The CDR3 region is CASSRDRGGNNSPLHF. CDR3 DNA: TGTGCCAGCAGCCGTGACAGGGGGGGAAATAATTCACCCCTCCACTTT.

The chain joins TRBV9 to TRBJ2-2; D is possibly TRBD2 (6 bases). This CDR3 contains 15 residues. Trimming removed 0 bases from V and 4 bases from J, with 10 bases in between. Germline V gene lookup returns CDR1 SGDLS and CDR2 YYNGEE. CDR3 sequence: CASSVDGGVTGELFF. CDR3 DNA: TGTGCCAGCAGCGTAGACGGCGGGGTCACCGGGGAGCTGTTTTTT. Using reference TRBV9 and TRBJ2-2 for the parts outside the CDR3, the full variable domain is DSGVTQTPKHLITATGQRVTLRCSPRSGDLSVYWYQQSLDQGLQFLIQYYNGEERAKGNILERFSAQQFPDLHSELNLSSLELGDSALYFCASSVDGGVTGELFFGEGSRLTVL.

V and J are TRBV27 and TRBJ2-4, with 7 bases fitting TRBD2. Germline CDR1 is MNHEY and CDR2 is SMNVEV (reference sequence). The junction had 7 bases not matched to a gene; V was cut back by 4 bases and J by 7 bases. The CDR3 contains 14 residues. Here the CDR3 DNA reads TGTGCCAGCAGTTCCGGACTAGGATACAACATTCAGTACTTC. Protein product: CASSSGLGYNIQYF.

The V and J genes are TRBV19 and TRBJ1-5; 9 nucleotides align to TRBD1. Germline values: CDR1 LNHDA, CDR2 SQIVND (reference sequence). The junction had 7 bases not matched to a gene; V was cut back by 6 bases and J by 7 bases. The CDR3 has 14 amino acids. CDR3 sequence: CASRTDRGRQPQHF. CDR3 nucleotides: TGTGCCAGTAGGACGGACAGGGGCAGGCAGCCCCAGCATTTT.

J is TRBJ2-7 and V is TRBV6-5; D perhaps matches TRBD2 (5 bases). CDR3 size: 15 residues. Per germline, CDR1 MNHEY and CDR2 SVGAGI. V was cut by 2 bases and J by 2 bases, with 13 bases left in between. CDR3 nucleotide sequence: TGTGCCAGCAGTTACGGCCGGGGTGGCCCCTACGAGCAGTACTTC. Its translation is CASSYGRGGPYEQYF.

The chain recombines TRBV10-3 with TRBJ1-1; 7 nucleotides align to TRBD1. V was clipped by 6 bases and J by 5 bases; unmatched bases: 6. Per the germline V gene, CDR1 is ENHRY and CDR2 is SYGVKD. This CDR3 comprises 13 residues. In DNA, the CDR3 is TGTGCCATCAGCCGGACAGGACGGACTGAAGCTTTCTTT. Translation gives CAISRTGRTEAFF.

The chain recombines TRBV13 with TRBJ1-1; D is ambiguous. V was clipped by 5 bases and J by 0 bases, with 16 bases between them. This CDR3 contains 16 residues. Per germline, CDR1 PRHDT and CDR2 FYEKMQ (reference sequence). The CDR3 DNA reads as TGTGCCAGCAGCCTCCCAGGAAGCGGAATGAACACTGAAGCTTTCTTT. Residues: CASSLPGSGMNTEAFF.

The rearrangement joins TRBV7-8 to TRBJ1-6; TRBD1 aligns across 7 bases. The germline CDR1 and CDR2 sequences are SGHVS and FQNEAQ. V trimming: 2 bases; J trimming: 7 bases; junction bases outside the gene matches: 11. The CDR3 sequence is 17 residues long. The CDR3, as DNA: TGTGCCAGCAGCTTACACGCGGGGACAGCTGGGAATTCACCCCTCCACTTT. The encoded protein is CASSLHAGTAGNSPLHF.

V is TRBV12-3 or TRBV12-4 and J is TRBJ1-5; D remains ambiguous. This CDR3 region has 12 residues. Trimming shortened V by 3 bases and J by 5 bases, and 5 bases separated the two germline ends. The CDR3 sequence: CASSFPDQPQHF. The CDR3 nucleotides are TGTGCCAGCAGTTTTCCCGATCAGCCCCAGCATTTT.

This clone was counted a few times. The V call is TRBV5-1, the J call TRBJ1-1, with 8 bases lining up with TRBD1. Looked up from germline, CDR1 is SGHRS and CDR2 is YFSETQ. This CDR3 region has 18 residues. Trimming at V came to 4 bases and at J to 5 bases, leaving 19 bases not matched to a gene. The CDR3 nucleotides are TGCGCCAGCAGCCCCTCAGGACAGGGAAGAAAAAGAGGAACTGAAGCTTTCTTT. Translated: CASSPSGQGRKRGTEAFF.

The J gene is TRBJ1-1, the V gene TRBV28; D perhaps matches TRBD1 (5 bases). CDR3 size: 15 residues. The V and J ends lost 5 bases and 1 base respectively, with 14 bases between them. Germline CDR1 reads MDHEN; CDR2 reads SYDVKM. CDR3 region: CASSLGHYTNTEAFF. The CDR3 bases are TGTGCCAGCAGTCTAGGACACTATACGAACACTGAAGCTTTCTTT. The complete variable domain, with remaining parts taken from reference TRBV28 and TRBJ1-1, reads DVKVTQSSRYLVKRTGEKVFLECVQDMDHENMFWYRQDPGLGLRLIYFSYDVKMKEKGDIPEGYSVSREKKERFSLILESASTNQTSMYLCASSLGHYTNTEAFFGQGTRLTVV.

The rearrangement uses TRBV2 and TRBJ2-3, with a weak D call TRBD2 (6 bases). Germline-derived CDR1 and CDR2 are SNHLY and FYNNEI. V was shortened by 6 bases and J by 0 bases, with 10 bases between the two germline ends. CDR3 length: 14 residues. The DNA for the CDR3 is TGTGCCAGCAGCCCGGGGACTAGCACAGATACGCAGTATTTT. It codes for CASSPGTSTDTQYF. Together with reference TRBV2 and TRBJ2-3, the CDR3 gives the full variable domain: EPEVTQTPSHQVTQMGQEVILRCVPISNHLYFYWYRQILGQKVEFLVSFYNNEISEKSEIFDDQFSVERPDGSNFTLKIRSTKLEDSAMYFCASSPGTSTDTQYFGPGTRLTVL.

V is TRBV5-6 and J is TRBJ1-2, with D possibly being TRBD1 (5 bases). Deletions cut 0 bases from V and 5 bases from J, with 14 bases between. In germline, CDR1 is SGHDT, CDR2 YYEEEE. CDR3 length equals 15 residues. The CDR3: CASSLGGAAMYGYTF. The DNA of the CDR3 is TGTGCCAGCAGCTTGGGGGGCGCCGCAATGTATGGCTACACCTTC.

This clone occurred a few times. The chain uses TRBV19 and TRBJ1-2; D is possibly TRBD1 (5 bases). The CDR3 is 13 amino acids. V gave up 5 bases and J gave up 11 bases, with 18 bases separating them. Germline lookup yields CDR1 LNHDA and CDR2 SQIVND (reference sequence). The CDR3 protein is CASSSLSRGGYTF. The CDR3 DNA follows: TGTGCCAGTAGTTCCCTCTCGCGGGGGGGTTACACCTTC.

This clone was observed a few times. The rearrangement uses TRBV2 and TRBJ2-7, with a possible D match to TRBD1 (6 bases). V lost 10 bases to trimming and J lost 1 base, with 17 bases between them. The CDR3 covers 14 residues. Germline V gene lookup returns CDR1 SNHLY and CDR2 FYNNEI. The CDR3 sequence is CATLGGFLSYEQYF. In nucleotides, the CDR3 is TGTGCCACCCTTGGGGGCTTTCTTTCCTACGAGCAGTACTTC.

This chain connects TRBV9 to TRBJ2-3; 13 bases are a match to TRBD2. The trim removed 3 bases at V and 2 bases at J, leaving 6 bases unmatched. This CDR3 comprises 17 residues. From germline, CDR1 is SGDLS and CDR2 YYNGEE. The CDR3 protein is CASSGLAGGPYTDTQYF. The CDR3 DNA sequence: TGTGCCAGCAGCGGACTAGCGGGGGGCCCTTACACAGATACGCAGTATTTT.

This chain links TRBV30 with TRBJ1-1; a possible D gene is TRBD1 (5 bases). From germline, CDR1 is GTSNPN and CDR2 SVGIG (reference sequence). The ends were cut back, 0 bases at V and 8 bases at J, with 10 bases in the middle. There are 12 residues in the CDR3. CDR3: CAWSVFGGEAFF. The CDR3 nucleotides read TGTGCCTGGAGTGTATTCGGGGGGGAAGCTTTCTTT.

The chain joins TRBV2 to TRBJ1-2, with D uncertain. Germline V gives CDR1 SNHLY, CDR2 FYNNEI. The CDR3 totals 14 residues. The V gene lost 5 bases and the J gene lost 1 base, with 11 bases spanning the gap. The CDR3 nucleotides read TGTGCCAGCAGTCTCCGGGATTTTAACTATGGCTACACCTTC. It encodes CASSLRDFNYGYTF.

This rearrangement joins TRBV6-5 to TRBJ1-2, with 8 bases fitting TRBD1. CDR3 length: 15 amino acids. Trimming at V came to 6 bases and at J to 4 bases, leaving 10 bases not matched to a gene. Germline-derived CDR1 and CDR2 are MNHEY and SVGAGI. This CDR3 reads CASSLGQVGIYGYTF. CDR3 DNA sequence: TGTGCCAGCAGCCTGGGACAGGTCGGAATCTATGGCTACACCTTC.

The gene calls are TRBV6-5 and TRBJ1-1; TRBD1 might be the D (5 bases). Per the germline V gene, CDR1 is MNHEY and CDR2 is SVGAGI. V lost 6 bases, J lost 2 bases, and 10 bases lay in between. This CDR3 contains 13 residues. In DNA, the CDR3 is TGTGCCAGCAGCAGGGTCCTCAACACTGAAGCTTTCTTT. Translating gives CASSRVLNTEAFF.

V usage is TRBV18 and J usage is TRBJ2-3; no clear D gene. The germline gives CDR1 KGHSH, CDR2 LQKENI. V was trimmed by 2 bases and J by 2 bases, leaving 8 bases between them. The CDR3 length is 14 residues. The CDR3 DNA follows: TGTGCCAGCTCACCAAGCTCCCACACAGATACGCAGTATTTT. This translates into CASSPSSHTDTQYF.

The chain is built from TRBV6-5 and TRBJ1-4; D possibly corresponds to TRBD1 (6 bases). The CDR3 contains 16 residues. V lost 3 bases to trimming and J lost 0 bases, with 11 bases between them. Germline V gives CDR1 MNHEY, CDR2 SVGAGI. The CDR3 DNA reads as TGTGCCAGCAGTTATTCGAAGGGGGCAACTAATGAAAAACTGTTTTTT. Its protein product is CASSYSKGATNEKLFF.

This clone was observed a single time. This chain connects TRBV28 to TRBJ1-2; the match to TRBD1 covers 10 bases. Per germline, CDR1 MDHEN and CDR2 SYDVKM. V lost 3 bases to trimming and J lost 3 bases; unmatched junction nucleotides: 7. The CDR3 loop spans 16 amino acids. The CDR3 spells CASSFPRDRGDYGYTF. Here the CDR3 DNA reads TGTGCCAGCAGTTTCCCTAGGGACAGGGGAGACTATGGCTACACCTTC.